A single sample is the source of the 2 T cell receptor beta chains below, sequenced in a study of shared clonotypes between healthy human individuals. The protocol was immunoSEQ multiplex PCR, while the TCRdb copy is restricted to in-frame clones and leaves out a portion. Of a few million clones listed, approximately 90% were seen once; the top ten hold around 0.14%. Material: naive CD4+ T cells sorted from blood. Subset indicated: CD45RA+ positively selected. The origin of the receptors is a man in his late teens or twenties in good health.

This chain uses TRBV4-3 with TRBJ2-7, with 10 positions matching TRBD2. The CDR3 runs 16 residues. V was clipped by 1 base and J by 0 bases; unmatched bases: 3. Germline V gene data show CDR1 as LGHNA and CDR2 as YSLEER. This CDR3 reads CASSQGASGSSYEQYF. DNA of the CDR3: TGCGCCAGCAGCCAAGGGGCTAGCGGGAGCTCCTACGAGCAGTACTTC.

In nucleotides, the CDR3 is TGCGCCAGCAGCTCGGACAGTACGCGGGAAAAACTGTTTTTT. Its protein is CASSSDSTREKLFF. The J gene is TRBJ1-4, the V gene TRBV5-1; perhaps TRBD1 as D (6 bases). Deletions cut 3 bases from V and 8 bases from J, with 14 bases between. Germline CDR1 reads SGHRS; CDR2 reads YFSETQ. This CDR3 spans 14 amino acids. The full variable domain, its missing parts supplied by reference TRBV5-1 and TRBJ1-4, is KAGVTQTPRYLIKTRGQQVTLSCSPISGHRSVSWYQQTPGQGLQFLFEYFSETQRNKGNFPGRFSGRQFSNSRSEMNVSTLELGDSALYLCASSSDSTREKLFFGSGTQLSVL.